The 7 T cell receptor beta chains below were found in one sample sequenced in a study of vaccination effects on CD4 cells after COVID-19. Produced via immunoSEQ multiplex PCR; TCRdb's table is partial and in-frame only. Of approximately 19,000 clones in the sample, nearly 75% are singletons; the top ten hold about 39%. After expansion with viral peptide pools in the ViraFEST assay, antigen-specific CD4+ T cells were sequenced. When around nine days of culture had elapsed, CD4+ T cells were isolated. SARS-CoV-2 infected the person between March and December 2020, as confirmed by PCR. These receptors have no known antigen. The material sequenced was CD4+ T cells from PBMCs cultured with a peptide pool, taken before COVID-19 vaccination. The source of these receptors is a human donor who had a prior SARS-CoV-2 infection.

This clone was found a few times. CDR3 region: CASSSGNGANQPQHF. DNA of the CDR3: TGCGCCAGCAGCTCTGGAAATGGAGCGAATCAGCCCCAGCATTTT. The V gene is TRBV5-1, the J gene TRBJ1-5; D is uncertain. This CDR3 is built from 15 residues. In germline, CDR1 is SGHRS, CDR2 YFSETQ. V shed 3 bases and J shed 4 bases, with 14 bases lying between them.

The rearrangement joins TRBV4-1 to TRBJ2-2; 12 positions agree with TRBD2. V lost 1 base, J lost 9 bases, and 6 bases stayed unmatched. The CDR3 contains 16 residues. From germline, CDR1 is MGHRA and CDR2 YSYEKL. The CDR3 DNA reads TGCGCCAGCAGCCAAGCGACTAGCGGGGGAGGTAGGGAGCTGTTTTTT. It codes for CASSQATSGGGRELFF.

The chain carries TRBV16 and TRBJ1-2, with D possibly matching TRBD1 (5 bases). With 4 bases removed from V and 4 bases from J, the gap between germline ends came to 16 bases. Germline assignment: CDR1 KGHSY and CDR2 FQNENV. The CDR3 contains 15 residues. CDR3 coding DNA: TGTGCCAGCAGCCCTCTGGGGCCATTGAGCTATGGCTACACCTTC. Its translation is CASSPLGPLSYGYTF.

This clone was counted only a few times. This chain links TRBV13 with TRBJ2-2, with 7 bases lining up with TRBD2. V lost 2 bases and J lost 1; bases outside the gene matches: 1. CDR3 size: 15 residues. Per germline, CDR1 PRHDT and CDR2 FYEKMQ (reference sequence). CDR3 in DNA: TGTGCCAGCAGCTTAATAGCGGGGAACACCGGGGAGCTGTTTTTT. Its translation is CASSLIAGNTGELFF.

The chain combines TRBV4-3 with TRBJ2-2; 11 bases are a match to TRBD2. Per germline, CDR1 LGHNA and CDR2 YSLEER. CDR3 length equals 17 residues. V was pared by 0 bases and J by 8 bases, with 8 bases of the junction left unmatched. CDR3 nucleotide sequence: TGCGCCAGCAGCCAAGATCGGACTAGCGGGTACGGGGGGGAGCTGTTTTTT. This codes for CASSQDRTSGYGGELFF.

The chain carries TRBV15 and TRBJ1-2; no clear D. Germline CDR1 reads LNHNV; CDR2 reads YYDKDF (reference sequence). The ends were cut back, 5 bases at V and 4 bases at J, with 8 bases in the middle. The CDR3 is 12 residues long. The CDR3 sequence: CATSFAGYGYTF. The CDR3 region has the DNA TGTGCCACCAGCTTCGCAGGCTATGGCTACACCTTC.

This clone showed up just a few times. The CDR3: CASSLRAGGGVPQHF. In nucleotides, the CDR3 is TGTGCCAGCAGCTTACGGGCCGGAGGAGGGGTGCCCCAGCATTTT. This sequence joins TRBV7-8 and TRBJ1-5; a weak D match, TRBD1 (5 bases). CDR1 SGHVS and CDR2 FQNEAQ come from the germline V gene. This CDR3 comprises 15 residues. V lost 2 bases, J lost 9 bases, and 17 bases lay in between. The whole variable domain, filled in from reference TRBV7-8 and TRBJ1-5, reads GAGVSQSPRYKVAKRGQDVALRCDPISGHVSLFWYQQALGQGPEFLTYFQNEAQLDKSGLPSDRFFAERPEGSVSTLKIQRTQQEDSAVYLCASSLRAGGGVPQHFGDGTRLSIL.